Here is one TCR beta chain with its context. A 200 ng quantity of DNA, 32,000 or so T cell genomes, went into the sorted-subset replicate PCRs. TCRdb's copy holds only in-frame clones and misses some; the assay was immunoSEQ multiplex PCR. The sample shows 2.3 million or so clones, approximately 93% of them seen only once. The data derive from a study of shared clonotypes between healthy human individuals. CDR3 length: 16 residues. V was pared by 4 bases and J by 0 bases, with 6 bases of the junction left unmatched. Germline CDR1 MNHNS, CDR2 SASEGT. This TCR derives from a man aged 18-30 years in good health. Some clones in this sample may be carry-over from other donors' samples. The material sequenced was naive CD4+ T cells from PBMCs. Subset here: CD45RA+ positively selected. The rearrangement links TRBV6-1 to TRBJ2-1, with 7 bases aligning to TRBD2. CDR3 nucleotides: TGTGCCAGCAGTGGCCGGGGGGAGAGCTCCTACAATGAGCAGTTCTTC. Translating it yields CASSGRGESSYNEQFF.